Listed here are 23 T cell receptor beta chains from one sample, sequenced in a study of control samples from healthy donors and cancer patients. Profiled with immunoSEQ multiplex PCR; TCRdb holds only in-frame clones, not every one. The table records about 86,000 clones, about 88% of them present only once. The sequencing sample was made of PBMCs. These receptors were taken from a woman between 45 and 60 years old with colorectal cancer.

The count of this clone is one. The chain combines TRBV6-1 with TRBJ1-5; no reliable D call. Germline CDR1 and CDR2: MNHNS and SASEGT. The CDR3 is made up of 13 amino acids. Trimming left V 2 bases short and J 5 bases short, with 7 bases between. This CDR3 is CASSEQLYQPQHF. CDR3 nucleotide sequence: TGTGCCAGCAGTGAACAGCTTTATCAGCCCCAGCATTTT.

The chain joins TRBV11-3 to TRBJ2-5; D is unresolved. CDR1 is SGHNT and CDR2 is YENEEA in the germline V gene. The CDR3 has 14 amino acids. Trimming took 3 bases from V and 1 from J, leaving 9 bases between them. CDR3 sequence (DNA): TGTGCCAGCAGCTTGAAGTTCTCCCAAGAGACCCAGTACTTC. Translated, it gives CASSLKFSQETQYF.

For this clone: The sample carries other DNA sequences with the same CDR3. This chain uses TRBV7-3 with TRBJ1-1; 7 nucleotides match TRBD1. The CDR3 totals 13 residues. Germline V gives CDR1 SGHTA, CDR2 FQGTGA. The V segment lost 6 bases and the J segment 5 bases; nucleotides outside the gene matches: 6. CDR3 DNA: TGTGCCAGCAGTCCCCAGGGGGGTACTGAAGCTTTCTTT. It specifies CASSPQGGTEAFF.

This clone was picked up a small number of times. The CDR3 DNA is TGTGCCAGCAGCTTGGTTCCAGGGGCGAACTATGGCTACACCTTC. It translates to CASSLVPGANYGYTF. This rearrangement joins TRBV5-4 to TRBJ1-2, with D maybe TRBD1 (6 bases). The CDR3 extends over 15 amino acids. Germline assignment: CDR1 SGHNT and CDR2 YYREEE (reference sequence). V was cut by 0 bases and J by 2 bases, with 11 bases left in between.

The chain joins TRBV4-3 to TRBJ2-3; 15 nucleotides agree with TRBD2. Germline trimming cut 1 base from V and 4 bases from J; bases unmatched to any gene: 3. This CDR3 comprises 17 residues. The germline CDR1 and CDR2 sequences are LGHNA and YSLEER. CDR3 protein: CASSQGTSGGASDTQYF. The CDR3 nucleotides read TGCGCCAGCAGCCAAGGGACTAGCGGGGGGGCTTCAGATACGCAGTATTTT.

The chain combines TRBV15 with TRBJ1-2; D is unresolved. The CDR3 is made up of 15 amino acids. Germline loops: CDR1 LNHNV, CDR2 YYDKDF (reference sequence). V was clipped by 6 bases and J by 8 bases, with 22 bases between them. In DNA form, the CDR3 reads TGTGCCACCAGTTCCCCTCTCCGCCCCCTGGGGGGCTACACCTTC. Translated: CATSSPLRPLGGYTF.

The chain couples TRBV2 to TRBJ2-7; TRBD1 agrees at 7 bases. The CDR3 is 14 amino acids. Germline CDR1 reads SNHLY; CDR2 reads FYNNEI. The CDR3: CTSTPGQFPYEQYV. The CDR3 nucleotides read TGTACCAGCACCCCGGGACAGTTCCCTTACGAGCAGTACGTC.

V is TRBV4-3 and J is TRBJ2-1; 8 bases match TRBD2. The CDR3 has 14 amino acids. Trimming removed 0 bases from V and 7 bases from J; junction bases left unmatched: 2. Germline CDR1 is LGHNA and CDR2 is YSLEER. The CDR3 DNA reads TGCGCCAGCAGCCAAGAGGCGGGGGGAAATGAGCAGTTCTTC. Translation: CASSQEAGGNEQFF.

The rearrangement joins TRBV19 to TRBJ2-3; 9 bases agree with TRBD2. The CDR3 length is 15 residues. V lost 5 bases to trimming and J lost 0 bases; unmatched junction nucleotides: 3. The germline V gene has CDR1 LNHDA and CDR2 SQIVND (reference sequence). The CDR3 DNA is TGTGCCAGTAGTCCCCTAGCGGGGAGCACAGATACGCAGTATTTT. Residues: CASSPLAGSTDTQYF.

This sequence joins TRBV9 and TRBJ1-1; the D is unclear. CDR1 is SGDLS, CDR2 YYNGEE, per germline. V lost 2 bases to trimming and J lost 5 bases, with 10 bases between them. CDR3 length: 13 amino acids. The CDR3: CASSVGPGTEAFF. As DNA, the CDR3 is TGTGCCAGCAGCGTTGGCCCCGGAACTGAAGCTTTCTTT.

Comment on this clone: Relative to the germline gene, one junction end is altered; a read error may explain this. The V and J genes are TRBV24-1 and TRBJ2-5, with 8 bases matching TRBD1. CDR1 and CDR2 (germline): KGHDR, SFDVKD. The CDR3 loop spans 15 amino acids. The chain's CDR3 is CATSEPGQGRETRYF. The DNA for the CDR3 is TGTGCCACCAGTGAACCTGGACAGGGAAGGGAGACCCGGTACTTC.

The chain employs TRBV2 and TRBJ1-5, with no clear D. Germline CDR1 is SNHLY and CDR2 is FYNNEI. V was pared by 2 bases and J by 0 bases, with 17 bases between. CDR3 length: 18 residues. This chain's CDR3 is CASSEKYTYPYSNQPQHF. Written as DNA, the CDR3 is TGTGCCAGCAGTGAAAAGTATACTTACCCTTATAGCAATCAGCCCCAGCATTTT.

The chain carries TRBV10-3 and TRBJ2-2; D ambiguous. Trimming stripped 1 base from V and 7 bases from J, with 13 bases between. Germline V lookup: CDR1 ENHRY, CDR2 SYGVKD. The CDR3 has 15 amino acids. CDR3 in amino acids: CAISELGPGVGELFF. CDR3 sequence (DNA): TGTGCCATCAGTGAGTTGGGCCCAGGCGTCGGGGAGCTGTTTTTT.

This chain uses TRBV7-3 with TRBJ2-1, with D uncertain. V lost 3 bases to trimming and J lost 5 bases, with 8 bases between them. From germline, CDR1 is SGHTA and CDR2 FQGTGA. The CDR3 extends over 13 amino acids. The chain's CDR3 is CASSLNYNNEQFF. Here the CDR3 DNA reads TGTGCCAGCAGCTTGAACTATAACAATGAGCAGTTCTTC.

This chain joins TRBV6-4 and TRBJ1-1, with 9 bases aligning to TRBD1. V was clipped by 5 bases and J by 7 bases; unmatched bases: 11. This CDR3 is 15 amino acids long. Germline V CDR1 and CDR2: MRHNA, SNTAGT. CDR3 bases: TGTGCCAGCAGTATCCATTTGGGACAGGGATTTGAAGCTTTCTTT. It is translated as CASSIHLGQGFEAFF.

The V and J genes are TRBV9 and TRBJ1-3, with 8 bases lining up with TRBD1. Losses at the gene ends were 4 bases for V and 8 bases for J; bases not matched to a gene: 11. CDR1 SGDLS and CDR2 YYNGEE come from the germline V gene. The CDR3 is 15 amino acids. CDR3 nucleotides: TGTGCCAGCAGCCCAAGGACAGGGTCTATACACACCATATATTTT. This gives the protein CASSPRTGSIHTIYF.

V usage is TRBV19 and J usage is TRBJ1-1; 7 bases fit TRBD1. Germline V gives CDR1 LNHDA, CDR2 SQIVND (reference sequence). The J segment lost 0 bases and the V segment lost 1 base, leaving 14 bases of the junction unmatched. The CDR3 runs to 19 residues. CDR3 amino acids: CASSIGRYRGLLMNTEAFF. CDR3 sequence (DNA): TGTGCCAGTAGTATAGGGCGGTACAGGGGACTATTAATGAACACTGAAGCTTTCTTT.

This sequence joins TRBV5-1 and TRBJ1-2, with 8 bases that match TRBD1. The trim removed 0 bases at V and 6 bases at J, leaving 4 bases unmatched. The CDR3 runs 14 residues. From germline, CDR1 is SGHRS and CDR2 YFSETQ. The CDR3 nucleotides read TGCGCCAGCAGCTTGGGCAGGGGGCATAATGGCTACACCTTC. This translates into CASSLGRGHNGYTF.

The gene calls are TRBV7-2 and TRBJ1-2, with 9 bases identical to TRBD1. J lost 4 bases, V lost 6 bases, and 18 bases had no gene match. The germline V gene encodes CDR1 SGHTA and CDR2 FQGNSA. The CDR3 has 18 residues. The CDR3 nucleotides are TGTGCCAGCAGATCGACAGGGGGTTATGTAGGGGTCAGCTATGGCTACACCTTC. Protein sequence: CASRSTGGYVGVSYGYTF. Full variable domain (rest looked up from reference TRBV7-2 and TRBJ1-2): GAGVSQSPSNKVTEKGKDVELRCDPISGHTALYWYRQSLGQGLEFLIYFQGNSAPDKSGLPSDRFSAERTGGSVSTLTIQRTQQEDSAVYLCASRSTGGYVGVSYGYTFGSGTRLTVV.

The chain combines TRBV12-5 with TRBJ2-1; 12 nucleotides line up with TRBD2. Germline lookup yields CDR1 LGHNT and CDR2 FRNRAP. The CDR3 length is 15 residues. Trimming removed 6 bases from V and 4 bases from J; junction bases left unmatched: 4. CDR3 in DNA: TGTGCTAGTGGCCGGGGGACTAGCGGGTACAATGAGCAGTTCTTC. This gives the protein CASGRGTSGYNEQFF.

This clone has a single count. The V gene is TRBV11-1, the J gene TRBJ1-2; D gene uncertain. Germline assignment: CDR1 SGHAT and CDR2 FQDESV (reference sequence). The CDR3 spans 13 residues. Trimming removed 7 bases from V and 3 bases from J, with 12 bases in between. CDR3 bases: TGTGCCAGCACCTTCACGGGAGACTATGGCTACACCTTC. Translation: CASTFTGDYGYTF.

The rearrangement links TRBV19 to TRBJ1-2; no reliable D call. V was shortened by 3 bases and J by 8 bases, with 16 bases between the two germline ends. The germline V gene encodes CDR1 LNHDA and CDR2 SQIVND (reference sequence). The CDR3 covers 14 residues. The CDR3 nucleotides are TGTGCCAGTAGTATGGAGTTAGAAAAGAGGGGCTACACCTTC. This codes for CASSMELEKRGYTF.

This clone has only a few counts. The chain has TRBV7-2 and TRBJ1-6; 7 nucleotides align to TRBD1. CDR1 is SGHTA, CDR2 FQGNSA, per germline. This CDR3 spans 15 amino acids. V lost 6 bases to trimming and J lost 9 bases; unmatched junction nucleotides: 11. In nucleotides, the CDR3 is TGTGCCAGCAGACCAACAGGGGTGCCGGGTTCACCCCTCCACTTT. Translated: CASRPTGVPGSPLHF.